This T cell receptor beta chain derives from a study of PD-L1 blockade in urothelial cancer. Across the whole study: Once treatment had started, blood was analyzed at 3 weeks (second dose) and again at 6 weeks. Overall study results and limits: Tumor-associated clones in blood expanded more at 3 weeks in durable-benefit patients.

The CDR3 extends over 8 amino acids. Time point: pretreatment peripheral blood. Repertoires were generated with immunoSEQ multiplex PCR, while TCRdb's copy carries only in-frame clones and drops some. The table lists 45,000 to 65,000 clones, approximately 85% of them singletons, with more than 15% in the top ten. Note on this clone: Antigen: not known.

The source of this sequence is a man aged 70 or older with urothelial cancer. Sample: PBMCs, taken around atezolizumab (anti-PD-L1) treatment. This chain links TRBV21-1 with TRBJ2-7; the listed D gene, TRBD1, was not tested against the DNA. TRBV21-1 is recorded as a pseudogene. The DNA of the CDR3 is TGTGCCAGCACAGGCCAGTACTTC. Translation gives CASTGQYF.